The 11 T cell receptor beta chains below all came from one sample that was sequenced in a study of T cell responses to AZD1222 COVID-19 vaccine. Assay: immunoSEQ multiplex PCR; the TCRdb copy retains only in-frame clones and omits some. The sample shows 130,000 to 150,000 clones, 85% to 95% of them seen only once. The sample was peripheral blood, taken after recovery from COVID-19. The receptors were gathered from an adult who had recovered from COVID-19.

The chain links TRBV4-2 to TRBJ2-1, with 7 positions matching TRBD1. Germline CDR1 and CDR2: LGHNA and YNFKEQ. V dropped 0 bases and J dropped 5; count of bases not matched to a gene: 4. The CDR3 is 15 residues long. CDR3 sequence reads: CASSQDGQENNEQFF. In DNA, the CDR3 is TGTGCCAGCAGCCAAGATGGACAGGAGAACAATGAGCAGTTCTTC.

The V call is TRBV15, the J call TRBJ1-4; no definite D call. CDR1 LNHNV and CDR2 YYDKDF come from the germline V gene (reference sequence). The V gene lost 0 bases and the J gene lost 8 bases, with 13 bases spanning the gap. CDR3 length: 15 amino acids. CDR3: CATSRDAYEGEKLFF. CDR3 DNA sequence: TGTGCCACCAGCAGAGATGCTTATGAGGGAGAAAAACTGTTTTTT.

The gene calls are TRBV27 and TRBJ1-1, with D uncertain. Germline CDR1 is MNHEY and CDR2 is SMNVEV (reference sequence). The CDR3 is 12 residues long. V lost 6 bases, J lost 6 bases, and 11 bases lay in between. The CDR3 DNA reads TGTGCCAGCAGCCACCCCCGGGCTGAAGCTTTCTTT. Encoded protein: CASSHPRAEAFF.

V usage is TRBV19 and J usage is TRBJ2-7; the D gene could be TRBD1 or TRBD2 (5 bases each). CDR3 size: 13 residues. CDR1 and CDR2 (germline): LNHDA, SQIVND (reference sequence). V lost 9 bases to trimming and J lost 3 bases, with 15 bases between them. This chain's CDR3 is CASRAGSRYEQYF. For the CDR3, the DNA is TGTGCCAGCCGAGCAGGGAGTCGCTACGAGCAGTACTTC. The complete variable domain, with remaining parts taken from reference TRBV19 and TRBJ2-7, reads DGGITQSPKYLFRKEGQNVTLSCEQNLNHDAMYWYRQDPGQGLRLIYYSQIVNDFQKGDIAEGYSVSREKKESFPLTVTSAQKNPTAFYLCASRAGSRYEQYFGPGTRLTVT.

The chain has TRBV7-2 and TRBJ2-1; TRBD2 might be the D (6 bases). The germline gives CDR1 SGHTA, CDR2 FQGNSA. With 5 bases removed from V and 0 bases from J, the gap between germline ends came to 11 bases. This CDR3 has 15 amino acids. In DNA form, the CDR3 reads TGTGCCAGCAGCAGGGACTTAAGCTCCTACAATGAGCAGTTCTTC. It encodes CASSRDLSSYNEQFF.

The chain uses TRBV24-1 and TRBJ2-7, with 9 bases fitting TRBD1. With V trimmed by 0 bases and J by 3 bases, 17 bases remained unmatched. This CDR3 comprises 20 residues. From germline, CDR1 is KGHDR and CDR2 SFDVKD. This CDR3 reads CATSDLGGTGNREHYYEQYF. CDR3 bases: TGTGCCACCAGTGATTTGGGGGGGACAGGGAATCGGGAGCACTACTACGAGCAGTACTTC.

The chain carries TRBV10-2 and TRBJ2-7, with 9 bases matching TRBD2. This CDR3 comprises 15 residues. Germline CDR1 and CDR2: WSHSY and SAAADI. The V segment lost 3 bases and the J segment 5 bases; nucleotides outside the gene matches: 8. The DNA for the CDR3 is TGCGCCAGCAGTGAACCGCGGGAGGGCACCGACGAGCAGTACTTC. Translation: CASSEPREGTDEQYF.

The gene calls are TRBV11-1 and TRBJ1-3, with D unclear. Germline values: CDR1 SGHAT, CDR2 FQDESV (reference sequence). Trimming shortened V by 4 bases and J by 9 bases, and 16 bases separated the two germline ends. The CDR3 has 14 amino acids. The CDR3 DNA is TGTGCCAGCAGCTCGACCCGGGCCTCGGGCACCATATATTTT. Amino acids: CASSSTRASGTIYF.

This chain connects TRBV5-1 to TRBJ2-3; D might be TRBD2 (5 bases). The CDR3 sequence is 15 residues long. With 0 bases removed from V and 1 base from J, the gap between germline ends came to 9 bases. Germline loops: CDR1 SGHRS, CDR2 YFSETQ. In DNA form, the CDR3 reads TGCGCCAGCAGCTTGGGGGGAGTGGGCACAGATACGCAGTATTTT. This encodes CASSLGGVGTDTQYF.

The chain recombines TRBV29-1 with TRBJ2-7, with D possibly matching TRBD2 (6 bases). V shed 6 bases and J shed 5 bases, with 20 bases lying between them. The CDR3 runs to 14 residues. In germline, CDR1 is SQVTM, CDR2 ANQGSEA. CDR3 nucleotide sequence: TGCAGCGTAGCGCGGGAAGGGCCCCGGGACGAGCAGTACTTC. Amino acid sequence: CSVAREGPRDEQYF.

CDR3 nucleotides: TGTGCCAGCAGCCTATATTCCGGGACTAGCGGATACAATGAGCAGTTCTTC. It yields the protein CASSLYSGTSGYNEQFF. The V call is TRBV9, the J call TRBJ2-1; the match to TRBD2 covers 11 bases. V gave up 4 bases and J gave up 4 bases; unmatched junction bases: 10. The CDR3 loop spans 17 amino acids. Germline-derived CDR1 and CDR2 are SGDLS and YYNGEE. The whole variable domain, filled in from reference TRBV9 and TRBJ2-1, reads DSGVTQTPKHLITATGQRVTLRCSPRSGDLSVYWYQQSLDQGLQFLIQYYNGEERAKGNILERFSAQQFPDLHSELNLSSLELGDSALYFCASSLYSGTSGYNEQFFGPGTRLTVL.